A selection of T cell receptor beta chains follows, all from one sample in a study of vaccination and CD4 T cells after COVID-19. Which antigens these TCRs recognize remains unknown. TCRdb reanalysed the PCR reads using MiXCR and keeps one entry per CDR3 protein. Of some 6,500 distinct CDR3 sequences listed, 52% were seen once; the top ten hold around 25%. The material sequenced was CD4+ T cells from blood, cultured in vitro. The receptors come from a human donor in good health. Each CDR3 is given with its conserved first and last residue. The order of the fields is J gene, V gene, clone size, D gene, CDR3 protein, CDR3 DNA. The D gene is left open where the match is weak. The size of a clone is reported for some rows only, either as once, few or many, or as a class for expanded clones.

J gene: TRBJ2-7
V gene: TRBV7-6
clone size: .
D gene: .
CDR3 protein: CASSLRTGGVFSYEQYF
CDR3 DNA: TGTGCCAGCAGCCTCCGCACAGGGGGGGTATTCTCCTACGAGCAGTACTTC

J gene: TRBJ1-2
V gene: TRBV27
clone size: few
D gene: .
CDR3 protein: CASSPRGQNYGYTF
CDR3 DNA: TGTGCCAGCAGCCCCCGGGGCCAGAACTATGGCTACACCTTC

J gene: TRBJ2-4
V gene: TRBV28
clone size: .
D gene: .
CDR3 protein: CASLSRAKNIQYF
CDR3 DNA: TGTGCCAGCCTCTCACGTGCGAAAAACATTCAGTACTTC

J gene: TRBJ2-1
V gene: TRBV7-8
clone size: few
D gene: TRBD2
CDR3 protein: CASSSRRVGLANNEQFF
CDR3 DNA: TGTGCCAGCAGCTCTCGCCGGGTAGGACTAGCCAACAATGAGCAGTTCTTC

J gene: TRBJ2-7
V gene: TRBV27
clone size: .
D gene: TRBD2
CDR3 protein: CASRGLAGGKTYEQYF
CDR3 DNA: TGTGCCAGCAGGGGACTAGCGGGAGGGAAAACCTACGAACAGTACTTC

J gene: TRBJ1-2
V gene: TRBV7-2
clone size: few
D gene: .
CDR3 protein: CASSLDRVYGYTF
CDR3 DNA: TGTGCCAGCAGCTTAGACAGGGTATATGGCTACACCTTC

J gene: TRBJ1-2
V gene: TRBV6-2/TRBV6-3
clone size: .
D gene: TRBD1
CDR3 protein: CASSYRRDSPPSYGYTF
CDR3 DNA: TGTGCCAGCAGTTACCGCCGGGACAGCCCGCCTAGCTATGGCTACACCTTC

J gene: TRBJ2-3
V gene: TRBV27
clone size: .
D gene: TRBD2
CDR3 protein: CASSSGLAGANTQYF
CDR3 DNA: TGTGCCAGCAGTTCGGGACTAGCGGGGGCGAATACGCAGTATTTT

J gene: TRBJ2-3
V gene: TRBV11-2
clone size: .
D gene: TRBD1
CDR3 protein: CASSLGRQGASDTQYF
CDR3 DNA: TGTGCCAGCAGCTTAGGTCGACAGGGGGCATCAGATACGCAGTATTTT

J gene: TRBJ2-1
V gene: TRBV24-1
clone size: .
D gene: TRBD2
CDR3 protein: CATSDTGTSINEQFF
CDR3 DNA: TGTGCCACCAGTGATACCGGGACTAGCATAAATGAGCAGTTCTTC

J gene: TRBJ1-2
V gene: TRBV20-1
clone size: .
D gene: .
CDR3 protein: CSARVRDRGIGYTF
CDR3 DNA: TGCAGTGCTAGAGTTCGAGACAGAGGCATTGGCTACACCTTC

J gene: TRBJ1-2
V gene: TRBV6-1
clone size: .
D gene: TRBD1
CDR3 protein: CASSTGQGANYGYTF
CDR3 DNA: TGTGCCAGCAGCACCGGACAGGGAGCTAACTATGGCTACACCTTC

J gene: TRBJ1-2
V gene: TRBV10-3
clone size: .
D gene: .
CDR3 protein: CAIRRSGDGDYGYTF
CDR3 DNA: TGTGCCATCAGACGGTCGGGGGACGGAGACTATGGCTACACCTTC

J gene: TRBJ2-3
V gene: TRBV7-6
clone size: once
D gene: TRBD2
CDR3 protein: CASSLDTSEGDTQYF
CDR3 DNA: TGTGCCAGCAGCTTAGATACTAGCGAAGGAGATACGCAGTATTTT

J gene: TRBJ2-3
V gene: TRBV6-1
clone size: .
D gene: .
CDR3 protein: CASSEVGAYTDTQYF
CDR3 DNA: TGTGCCAGCAGTGAAGTCGGGGCTTACACAGATACGCAGTATTTT

J gene: TRBJ2-7
V gene: TRBV15
clone size: .
D gene: .
CDR3 protein: CATSRGVKRTSTYEQYF
CDR3 DNA: TGTGCCACCAGCAGAGGGGTCAAGCGGACTTCAACCTACGAGCAGTACTTC

J gene: TRBJ2-2
V gene: TRBV6-1
clone size: .
D gene: TRBD2
CDR3 protein: CASRTAGGNTGELFF
CDR3 DNA: TGTGCCAGCAGAACCGCGGGGGGGAACACCGGGGAGCTGTTTTTT

J gene: TRBJ2-5
V gene: TRBV27
clone size: .
D gene: TRBD1
CDR3 protein: CASSFSPGQLETQYF
CDR3 DNA: TGTGCCAGCAGTTTTTCACCGGGACAGTTGGAGACCCAGTACTTC

J gene: TRBJ1-1
V gene: TRBV5-1
clone size: few
D gene: .
CDR3 protein: CASSLEGVGSNTEAFF
CDR3 DNA: TGCGCCAGCAGCTTGGAAGGGGTGGGATCAAACACTGAAGCTTTCTTT

J gene: TRBJ1-1
V gene: TRBV6-1
clone size: .
D gene: .
CDR3 protein: CASSINPGQNTEAFF
CDR3 DNA: TGTGCCAGCAGTATCAACCCAGGACAGAACACTGAAGCTTTCTTT

J gene: TRBJ2-1
V gene: TRBV19
clone size: .
D gene: TRBD2
CDR3 protein: CASSRTSGNKVNEQFF
CDR3 DNA: TGTGCCAGTAGTCGGACTAGCGGGAATAAGGTGAATGAGCAGTTCTTC

J gene: TRBJ1-6
V gene: TRBV6-1
clone size: .
D gene: .
CDR3 protein: CASSETSSYNSPLHF
CDR3 DNA: TGTGCCAGCAGTGAAACGTCATCCTATAATTCACCCCTCCACTTT

J gene: TRBJ2-7
V gene: TRBV30
clone size: .
D gene: .
CDR3 protein: CAWSAGRAYEQYF
CDR3 DNA: TGTGCCTGGAGTGCTGGACGAGCCTACGAGCAGTACTTC

J gene: TRBJ2-7
V gene: TRBV6-1
clone size: .
D gene: TRBD1
CDR3 protein: CASWDRGYEQYF
CDR3 DNA: TGTGCCAGCTGGGACAGGGGCTACGAGCAGTACTTC

J gene: TRBJ2-1
V gene: TRBV7-2
clone size: few
D gene: .
CDR3 protein: CASSLGASQGGWFF
CDR3 DNA: TGTGCCAGCAGCTTAGGGGCTAGCCAAGGGGGGTGGTTCTTC

J gene: TRBJ1-2
V gene: TRBV6-1
clone size: few
D gene: .
CDR3 protein: CASRALAGPEGYTF
CDR3 DNA: TGTGCCAGCAGGGCCCTCGCTGGTCCGGAGGGCTACACCTTC

J gene: TRBJ1-5
V gene: TRBV10-2
clone size: medium-sized
D gene: .
CDR3 protein: CASTLTGNQPQHF
CDR3 DNA: TGCGCCAGCACCCTGACCGGTAATCAGCCCCAGCATTTT

J gene: TRBJ1-2
V gene: TRBV2
clone size: .
D gene: .
CDR3 protein: CASSVANYGYTF
CDR3 DNA: TGTGCCAGCAGTGTAGCCAACTATGGCTACACCTTC

J gene: TRBJ1-3
V gene: TRBV7-2
clone size: .
D gene: .
CDR3 protein: CASSQLPSSGNTIYF
CDR3 DNA: TGTGCCAGCAGCCAGCTCCCCAGCTCTGGAAACACCATATATTTT

J gene: TRBJ1-6
V gene: TRBV5-4
clone size: .
D gene: .
CDR3 protein: CASSSMTVGGSSYNSPLHF
CDR3 DNA: TGTGCCAGCAGCAGTATGACCGTGGGGGGCAGCTCCTATAATTCACCCCTCCACTTT

J gene: TRBJ1-6
V gene: TRBV12-3/TRBV12-4
clone size: .
D gene: .
CDR3 protein: CASSRGNGNSPLHF
CDR3 DNA: TGTGCCAGCAGCCGCGGGAATGGTAATTCACCCCTCCACTTT

J gene: TRBJ1-4
V gene: TRBV20-1
clone size: .
D gene: TRBD1
CDR3 protein: CSARDRGTEKLFF
CDR3 DNA: TGCAGTGCTCGGGACAGGGGGACTGAAAAACTGTTTTTT

J gene: TRBJ1-2
V gene: TRBV10-3
clone size: .
D gene: TRBD1
CDR3 protein: CAISEGQGGGYTF
CDR3 DNA: TGTGCCATCAGTGAGGGACAGGGAGGTGGCTACACCTTC

J gene: TRBJ1-2
V gene: TRBV23-1
clone size: once
D gene: .
CDR3 protein: CASSHYRTLPTPNYGYTF
CDR3 DNA: TGCGCCAGCAGTCACTACCGGACCCTCCCTACTCCTAACTATGGCTACACCTTC

J gene: TRBJ1-5
V gene: TRBV27
clone size: few
D gene: .
CDR3 protein: CASSFRAGPNQPQHF
CDR3 DNA: TGTGCCAGCAGTTTTCGGGCAGGGCCAAATCAGCCCCAGCATTTT

J gene: TRBJ1-2
V gene: TRBV6-5
clone size: .
D gene: TRBD1
CDR3 protein: CASSYSGQGNYGYTF
CDR3 DNA: TGTGCCAGCAGTTACTCCGGACAGGGGAACTATGGCTACACCTTC

J gene: TRBJ2-5
V gene: TRBV6-2/TRBV6-3
clone size: .
D gene: TRBD2
CDR3 protein: CASSPGLAGGAETQYF
CDR3 DNA: TGTGCCAGCAGTCCGGGACTAGCGGGAGGGGCAGAGACCCAGTACTTC

J gene: TRBJ2-7
V gene: TRBV28
clone size: .
D gene: .
CDR3 protein: CASRTGGLSPTYEQYF
CDR3 DNA: TGTGCCAGCCGGACGGGGGGCCTAAGCCCGACCTACGAGCAGTACTTC

J gene: TRBJ1-2
V gene: TRBV10-3
clone size: once
D gene: TRBD1
CDR3 protein: CATHPTGSNYGYTF
CDR3 DNA: TGTGCCACCCACCCGACAGGGAGTAACTATGGCTACACCTTC

J gene: TRBJ2-2
V gene: TRBV11-3
clone size: .
D gene: .
CDR3 protein: CASSLDLVGELFF
CDR3 DNA: TGTGCCAGCAGCTTAGATCTTGTCGGGGAGCTGTTTTTT

J gene: TRBJ1-2
V gene: TRBV6-5
clone size: .
D gene: TRBD1
CDR3 protein: CASSYSQGANYGYTF
CDR3 DNA: TGTGCCAGCAGTTACTCGCAGGGGGCGAACTATGGCTACACCTTC

J gene: TRBJ2-7
V gene: TRBV10-2
clone size: .
D gene: .
CDR3 protein: CASQGLPEGNEQYF
CDR3 DNA: TGCGCCAGCCAAGGACTCCCGGAGGGGAACGAGCAGTACTTC

J gene: TRBJ2-2
V gene: TRBV25-1
clone size: .
D gene: .
CDR3 protein: CASSYGLGVTGELFF
CDR3 DNA: TGTGCCAGCAGTTACGGACTGGGAGTCACCGGGGAGCTGTTTTTT

J gene: TRBJ1-2
V gene: TRBV10-2
clone size: .
D gene: TRBD1
CDR3 protein: CASSESRNRGGYTF
CDR3 DNA: TGCGCCAGCAGTGAGTCGCGAAACAGGGGTGGCTACACCTTC

J gene: TRBJ2-5
V gene: TRBV28
clone size: .
D gene: TRBD1
CDR3 protein: CASSLVTQGAQEAQYF
CDR3 DNA: TGTGCCAGCAGTTTAGTTACGCAGGGGGCTCAAGAGGCCCAGTACTTC

J gene: TRBJ2-7
V gene: TRBV7-2
clone size: few
D gene: .
CDR3 protein: CASSPGYEQYF
CDR3 DNA: TGTGCCAGCAGCCCAGGGTACGAGCAGTACTTC

J gene: TRBJ1-1
V gene: TRBV7-2
clone size: .
D gene: .
CDR3 protein: CASSLTANTEAFF
CDR3 DNA: TGTGCCAGCAGCTTGACCGCCAACACTGAAGCTTTCTTT

J gene: TRBJ2-5
V gene: TRBV30
clone size: .
D gene: .
CDR3 protein: CAWSKGWETQYF
CDR3 DNA: TGTGCCTGGAGTAAGGGATGGGAGACCCAGTACTTC

J gene: TRBJ2-1
V gene: TRBV27
clone size: .
D gene: TRBD1
CDR3 protein: CASKTGTGGNEQFF
CDR3 DNA: TGTGCCAGCAAAACGGGGACAGGGGGCAATGAGCAGTTCTTC

J gene: TRBJ1-5
V gene: TRBV30
clone size: .
D gene: .
CDR3 protein: CAWRDGDGNNSNQPQHF
CDR3 DNA: TGTGCCTGGAGAGATGGAGACGGGAACAATAGCAATCAGCCCCAGCATTTT

J gene: TRBJ2-3
V gene: TRBV25-1
clone size: .
D gene: .
CDR3 protein: CASSELTDTQYF
CDR3 DNA: TGTGCCAGCAGTGAATTAACAGATACGCAGTATTTT

J gene: TRBJ2-5
V gene: TRBV10-1
clone size: .
D gene: .
CDR3 protein: CASSESQGWTQETQYF
CDR3 DNA: TGCGCCAGCAGTGAGTCCCAGGGATGGACCCAAGAGACCCAGTACTTC

J gene: TRBJ1-2
V gene: TRBV20-1
clone size: .
D gene: .
CDR3 protein: CSAGGDYGYTF
CDR3 DNA: TGCAGTGCAGGGGGAGACTATGGCTACACCTTC